Shown below are 11 T cell receptor beta chains from a single sample sequenced in a study of shared clonotypes between healthy human individuals. The assay was immunoSEQ multiplex PCR, and TCRdb's table has in-frame clones only and misses some. The repertoire consists of 640,000 or so clones, with 60% to 80% occurring once and the leading ten covering 1.5% to 2%. What was sequenced was memory CD4+ T cells sorted from blood. The subset here: CD45RA-negative fraction. The source of these receptors is a woman aged 25 to 39 in good health.

The genes are TRBV5-4 and TRBJ2-3, with TRBD2 matching over 7 bases. CDR1 and CDR2 from the germline V gene are SGHNT and YYREEE (reference sequence). Germline trimming cut 1 base from V and 3 bases from J; bases unmatched to any gene: 5. The CDR3 sequence is 15 residues long. The CDR3 loop reads CASSLLSGKTDTQYF. CDR3 sequence (DNA): TGTGCCAGCAGCTTGCTAAGCGGGAAGACAGATACGCAGTATTTT.

The table lists this clone with a few counts. The chain uses TRBV5-6 and TRBJ2-3; D is unclear. CDR1 is SGHDT and CDR2 is YYEEEE in the germline V gene. The CDR3 runs 13 residues. V gave up 1 base and J gave up 7 bases, with 10 bases separating them. CDR3 residues: CASSLSRMNTQYF. The CDR3 DNA is TGTGCCAGCAGCTTGTCCAGGATGAATACGCAGTATTTT. Complete variable domain (other parts from reference TRBV5-6 and TRBJ2-3): DAGVTQSPTHLIKTRGQQVTLRCSPKSGHDTVSWYQQALGQGPQFIFQYYEEEERQRGNFPDRFSGHQFPNYSSELNVNALLLGDSALYLCASSLSRMNTQYFGPGTRLTVL.

This chain links TRBV28 with TRBJ1-1; D is unclear. This CDR3 region has 12 residues. Germline values: CDR1 MDHEN, CDR2 SYDVKM. The germline V and J ends were trimmed by 5 bases and 3 bases, with 7 bases remaining between them. The CDR3 sequence is CASSPFYTEAFF. CDR3 coding DNA: TGTGCCAGCAGTCCCTTTTACACTGAAGCTTTCTTT.

CDR3 coding DNA: TGTGCCAGTAGGCCTCAGACAGGGGGCCAGAGCCAGCCCCAGCATTTT. Protein sequence: CASRPQTGGQSQPQHF. The chain recombines TRBV19 with TRBJ1-5, with 10 bases fitting TRBD1. The trim removed 6 bases at V and 7 bases at J, leaving 12 bases unmatched. The CDR3 is 16 amino acids. From germline, CDR1 is LNHDA and CDR2 SQIVND (reference sequence). The full variable domain, rest sourced from reference TRBV19 and TRBJ1-5, is DGGITQSPKYLFRKEGQNVTLSCEQNLNHDAMYWYRQDPGQGLRLIYYSQIVNDFQKGDIAEGYSVSREKKESFPLTVTSAQKNPTAFYLCASRPQTGGQSQPQHFGDGTRLSIL.

The chain carries TRBV5-1 and TRBJ2-7; 7 bases line up with TRBD2. This CDR3 spans 15 amino acids. After removal of 1 base from V and 9 bases from J, the junction contained 13 bases not matched to a gene. CDR1 is SGHRS and CDR2 is YFSETQ in the germline V gene. The CDR3 DNA reads TGCGCCAGCAGCTTGAATGGCCCTAGCGGCCTGGCGCAGTACTTC. As protein: CASSLNGPSGLAQYF. Full variable domain (missing parts from reference TRBV5-1 and TRBJ2-7): KAGVTQTPRYLIKTRGQQVTLSCSPISGHRSVSWYQQTPGQGLQFLFEYFSETQRNKGNFPGRFSGRQFSNSRSEMNVSTLELGDSALYLCASSLNGPSGLAQYFGPGTRLTVT.

J is TRBJ2-7 and V is TRBV27, with D perhaps given as TRBD1 or TRBD2 (5 bases each). The CDR3 has 14 residues. V lost 6 bases and J lost 6, with 18 bases in between. Germline loops: CDR1 MNHEY, CDR2 SMNVEV (reference sequence). The CDR3 bases are TGTGCCAGCAGGACCGGGACCCTACGTAGCGAGCAGTACTTC. Translated: CASRTGTLRSEQYF.

This clone was seen more than once but under ten times. The chain combines TRBV5-1 with TRBJ2-1; D perhaps matches TRBD2 (5 bases). V was trimmed by 2 bases and J by 1 base, leaving 7 bases between them. Germline values: CDR1 SGHRS, CDR2 YFSETQ. The CDR3 consists of 14 residues. CDR3 residues: CASSFGESYNEQFF. The CDR3 DNA reads as TGCGCCAGCAGCTTCGGGGAATCCTACAATGAGCAGTTCTTC.

The J gene is TRBJ2-4, the V gene TRBV18, with 9 bases lining up with TRBD1. This CDR3 spans 17 amino acids. The germline CDR1 and CDR2 sequences are KGHSH and LQKENI. Trimming removed 0 bases from V and 5 bases from J; junction bases left unmatched: 8. The CDR3 reads CASSPPGWDRDQNIQYF. CDR3 in DNA: TGTGCCAGCTCACCACCGGGGTGGGACAGGGATCAAAACATTCAGTACTTC.

This chain links TRBV11-2 with TRBJ2-7, with 10 bases identical to TRBD1. The CDR3 loop spans 16 amino acids. V shed 5 bases, J shed 4 bases, and the junction held 11 bases outside the gene matches. Per the germline V gene, CDR1 is SGHAT and CDR2 is FQNNGV. CDR3 region: CASSHYTGTGAYEQYF. The CDR3 DNA sequence: TGTGCCAGCAGCCACTATACCGGGACAGGGGCTTACGAGCAGTACTTC.

The chain joins TRBV7-2 to TRBJ1-5; unclear D gene. The V and J ends lost 6 bases and 0 bases respectively, with 12 bases between them. The CDR3 has 15 amino acids. Germline loops: CDR1 SGHTA, CDR2 FQGNSA. The chain's CDR3 is CASSHTVLSNQPQHF. The CDR3 coding sequence is TGTGCCAGCAGTCATACAGTTCTTAGCAATCAGCCCCAGCATTTT.

This clone has more than one count but fewer than ten. V is TRBV19 and J is TRBJ2-3; perhaps TRBD1 as D (5 bases). Trimming stripped 5 bases from V and 6 bases from J, with 9 bases between. Germline V gene lookup returns CDR1 LNHDA and CDR2 SQIVND (reference sequence). There are 12 residues in the CDR3. CDR3 protein: CASSQGQDTQYF. The CDR3 DNA sequence: TGTGCCAGTAGTCAGGGTCAGGATACGCAGTATTTT.